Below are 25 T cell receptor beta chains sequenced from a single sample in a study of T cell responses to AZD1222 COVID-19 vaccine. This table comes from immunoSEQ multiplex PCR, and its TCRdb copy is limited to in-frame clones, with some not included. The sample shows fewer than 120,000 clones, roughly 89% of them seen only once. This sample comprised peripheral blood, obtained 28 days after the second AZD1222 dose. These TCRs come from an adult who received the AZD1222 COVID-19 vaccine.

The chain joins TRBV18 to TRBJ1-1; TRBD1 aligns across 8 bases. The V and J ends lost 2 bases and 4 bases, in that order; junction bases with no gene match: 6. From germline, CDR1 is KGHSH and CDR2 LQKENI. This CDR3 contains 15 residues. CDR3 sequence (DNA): TGTGCCAGCTCACCATTGCAGGGGGCAGGCACTGAAGCTTTCTTT. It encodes CASSPLQGAGTEAFF.

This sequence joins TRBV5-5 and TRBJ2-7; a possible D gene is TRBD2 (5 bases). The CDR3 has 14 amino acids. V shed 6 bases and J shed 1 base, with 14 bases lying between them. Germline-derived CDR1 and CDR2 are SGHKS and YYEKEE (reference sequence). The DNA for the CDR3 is TGTGCCAGCACCCCGGCCGGAGGTTCCTACGAGCAGTACTTC. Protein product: CASTPAGGSYEQYF.

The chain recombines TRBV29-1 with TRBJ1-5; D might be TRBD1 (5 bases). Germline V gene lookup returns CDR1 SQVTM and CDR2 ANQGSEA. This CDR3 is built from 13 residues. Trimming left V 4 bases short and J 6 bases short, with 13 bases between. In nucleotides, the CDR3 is TGCAGCGTTGGTGAGCAGGGTGGTCAGCCCCAGCATTTT. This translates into CSVGEQGGQPQHF.

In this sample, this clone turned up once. The CDR3 DNA sequence: TGTGCCAGCAGTGACAATCGAGGGGAATGGAAGATTGCAACTAATGAAAAACTGTTTTTT. Protein sequence: CASSDNRGEWKIATNEKLFF. V and J are TRBV9 and TRBJ1-4, with D perhaps TRBD1 (5 bases). Germline lookup yields CDR1 SGDLS and CDR2 YYNGEE. The CDR3 loop spans 20 amino acids. V shed 5 bases and J shed 0 bases, with 26 bases lying between them.

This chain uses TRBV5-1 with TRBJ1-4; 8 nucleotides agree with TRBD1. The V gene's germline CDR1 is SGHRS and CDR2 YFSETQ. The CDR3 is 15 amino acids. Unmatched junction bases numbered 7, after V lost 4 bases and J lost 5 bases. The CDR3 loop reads CASSPTGTGNEKLFF. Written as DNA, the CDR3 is TGCGCCAGCAGCCCGACCGGGACAGGAAATGAAAAACTGTTTTTT.

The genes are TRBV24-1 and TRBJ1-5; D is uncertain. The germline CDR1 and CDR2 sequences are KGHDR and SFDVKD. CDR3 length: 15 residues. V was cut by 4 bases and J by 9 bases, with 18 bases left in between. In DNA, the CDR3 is TGTGCCACCAGTGACTCGGACGGGATCCCGCGGCCCCAGCATTTT. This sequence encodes CATSDSDGIPRPQHF.

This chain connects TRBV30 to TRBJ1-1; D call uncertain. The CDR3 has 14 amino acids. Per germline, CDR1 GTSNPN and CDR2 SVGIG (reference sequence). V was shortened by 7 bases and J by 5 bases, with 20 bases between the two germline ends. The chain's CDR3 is CAYTFLRFQTEAFF. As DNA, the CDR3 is TGTGCCTATACGTTCTTAAGGTTTCAGACTGAAGCTTTCTTT.

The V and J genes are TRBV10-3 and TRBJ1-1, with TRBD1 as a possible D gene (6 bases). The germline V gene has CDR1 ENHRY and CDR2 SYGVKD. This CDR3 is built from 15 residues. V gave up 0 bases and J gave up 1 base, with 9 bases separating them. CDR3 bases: TGTGCCATCAGTGAGTCGAGGACAGCGAACACTGAAGCTTTCTTT. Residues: CAISESRTANTEAFF.

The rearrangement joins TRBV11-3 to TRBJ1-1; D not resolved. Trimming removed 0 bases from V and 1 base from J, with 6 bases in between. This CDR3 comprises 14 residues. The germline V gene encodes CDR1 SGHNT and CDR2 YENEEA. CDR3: CASSLDSTNTEAFF. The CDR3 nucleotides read TGTGCCAGCAGCTTAGATTCGACGAACACTGAAGCTTTCTTT.

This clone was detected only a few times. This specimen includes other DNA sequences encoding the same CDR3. CDR3 in amino acids: CASSQPGQGNTEAFF. The CDR3 DNA sequence: TGCGCCAGCAGCCAACCGGGACAGGGTAACACTGAAGCTTTCTTT. This chain joins TRBV4-1 and TRBJ1-1, with 9 bases that match TRBD1. V gave up 2 bases and J gave up 2 bases; unmatched junction bases: 3. The CDR3 is made up of 15 amino acids. Germline CDR1 is MGHRA and CDR2 is YSYEKL.

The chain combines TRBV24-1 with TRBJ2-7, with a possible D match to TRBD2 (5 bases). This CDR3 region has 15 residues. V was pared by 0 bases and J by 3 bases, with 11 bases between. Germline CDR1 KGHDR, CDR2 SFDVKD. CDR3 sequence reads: CATSDLEGGNYEQYF. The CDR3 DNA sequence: TGTGCCACCAGTGATTTGGAGGGTGGAAACTACGAGCAGTACTTC.

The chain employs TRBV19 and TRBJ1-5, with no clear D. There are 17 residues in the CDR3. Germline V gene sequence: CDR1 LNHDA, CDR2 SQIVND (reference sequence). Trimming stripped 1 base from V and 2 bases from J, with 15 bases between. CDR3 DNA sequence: TGTGCCAGTAGTATAGCCAGACCCACCGGGGGCAATCAGCCCCAGCATTTT. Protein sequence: CASSIARPTGGNQPQHF.

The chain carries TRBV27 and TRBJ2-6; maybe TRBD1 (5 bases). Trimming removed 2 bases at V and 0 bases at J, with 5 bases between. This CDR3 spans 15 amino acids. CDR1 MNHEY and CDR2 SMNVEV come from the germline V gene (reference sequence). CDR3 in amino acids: CASSLTGSGANVLTF. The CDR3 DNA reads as TGTGCCAGCAGTTTAACAGGCTCTGGGGCCAACGTCCTGACTTTC.

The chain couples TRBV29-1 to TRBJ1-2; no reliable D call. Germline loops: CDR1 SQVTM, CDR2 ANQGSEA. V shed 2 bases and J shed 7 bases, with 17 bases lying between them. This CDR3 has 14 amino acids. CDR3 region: CSVELRGYSTGYTF. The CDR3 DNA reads TGCAGCGTTGAATTGCGAGGATATTCGACTGGCTACACCTTC. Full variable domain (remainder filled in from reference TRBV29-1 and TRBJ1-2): SAVISQKPSRDICQRGTSLTIQCQVDSQVTMMFWYRQQPGQSLTLIATANQGSEATYESGFVIDKFPISRPNLTFSTLTVSNMSPEDSSIYLCSVELRGYSTGYTFGSGTRLTVV.

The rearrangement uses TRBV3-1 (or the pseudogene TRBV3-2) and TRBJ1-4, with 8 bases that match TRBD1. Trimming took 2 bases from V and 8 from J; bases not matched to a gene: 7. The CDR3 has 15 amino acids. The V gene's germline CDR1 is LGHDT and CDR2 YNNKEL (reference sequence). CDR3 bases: TGTGCCAGCAGCCAAATGGACAGGGAATACGAAAAACTGTTTTTT. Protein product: CASSQMDREYEKLFF.

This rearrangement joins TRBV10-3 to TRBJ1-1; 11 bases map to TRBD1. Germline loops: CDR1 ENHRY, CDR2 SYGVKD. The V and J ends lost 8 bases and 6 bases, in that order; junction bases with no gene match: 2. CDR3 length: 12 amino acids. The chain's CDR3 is CAIGQGAAEAFF. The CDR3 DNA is TGTGCCATCGGACAGGGGGCAGCTGAAGCTTTCTTT.

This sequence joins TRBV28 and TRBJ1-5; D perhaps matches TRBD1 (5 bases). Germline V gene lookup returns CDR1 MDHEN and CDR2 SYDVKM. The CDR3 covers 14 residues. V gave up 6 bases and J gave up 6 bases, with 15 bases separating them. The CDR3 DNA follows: TGTGCCAGCAGCCAGCAGGGTATTAGTCAGCCCCAGCATTTT. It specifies CASSQQGISQPQHF.

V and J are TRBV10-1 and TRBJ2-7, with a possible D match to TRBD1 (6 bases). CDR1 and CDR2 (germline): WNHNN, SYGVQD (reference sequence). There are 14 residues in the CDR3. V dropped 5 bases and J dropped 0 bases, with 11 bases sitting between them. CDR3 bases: TGCGCCAGCAGTAAGGACAGTAGCTCCTACGAGCAGTACTTC. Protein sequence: CASSKDSSSYEQYF.

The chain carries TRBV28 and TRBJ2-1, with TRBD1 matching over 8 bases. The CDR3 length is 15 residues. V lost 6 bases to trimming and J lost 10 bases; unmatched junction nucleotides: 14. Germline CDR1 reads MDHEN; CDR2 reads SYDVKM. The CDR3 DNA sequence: TGTGCCAGCAGCGAAGACAGGGGCCGAGTAGTCGAGCAGTTCTTC. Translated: CASSEDRGRVVEQFF.

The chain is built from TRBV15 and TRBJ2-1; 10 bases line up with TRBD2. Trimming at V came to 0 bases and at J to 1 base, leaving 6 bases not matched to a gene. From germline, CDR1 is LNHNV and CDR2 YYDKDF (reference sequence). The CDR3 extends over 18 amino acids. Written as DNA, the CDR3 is TGTGCCACCAGCAGAGATCGGCTAGCGGGAGTTTCCTACAATGAGCAGTTCTTC. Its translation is CATSRDRLAGVSYNEQFF.

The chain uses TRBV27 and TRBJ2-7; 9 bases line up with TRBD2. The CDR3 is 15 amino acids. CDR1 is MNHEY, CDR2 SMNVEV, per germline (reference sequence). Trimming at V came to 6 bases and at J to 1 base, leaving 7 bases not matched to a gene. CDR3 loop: CASSKTSGASYEQYF. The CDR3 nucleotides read TGTGCCAGCAGCAAGACTAGCGGAGCTTCCTACGAGCAGTACTTC.

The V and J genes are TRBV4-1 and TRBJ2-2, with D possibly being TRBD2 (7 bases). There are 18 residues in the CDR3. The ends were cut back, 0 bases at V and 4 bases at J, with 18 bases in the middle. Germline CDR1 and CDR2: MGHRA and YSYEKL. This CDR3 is CASSQEPGGSTGTGELFF. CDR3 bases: TGCGCCAGCAGCCAAGAGCCGGGGGGCTCAACGGGCACCGGGGAGCTGTTTTTT.

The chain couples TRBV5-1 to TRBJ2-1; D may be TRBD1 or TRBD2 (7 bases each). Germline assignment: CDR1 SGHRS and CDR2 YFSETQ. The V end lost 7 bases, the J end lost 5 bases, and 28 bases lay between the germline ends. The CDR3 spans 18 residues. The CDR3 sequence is CASGPRQGGRGADNEQFF. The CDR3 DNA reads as TGCGCCAGCGGACCTAGACAGGGTGGGAGGGGCGCCGACAATGAGCAGTTCTTC.

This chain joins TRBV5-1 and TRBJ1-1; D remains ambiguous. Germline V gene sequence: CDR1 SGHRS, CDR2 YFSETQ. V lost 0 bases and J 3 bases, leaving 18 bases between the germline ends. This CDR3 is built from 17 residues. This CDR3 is CASSLALRSGVDTEAFF. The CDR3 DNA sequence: TGCGCCAGCAGCTTGGCCCTCAGGAGCGGAGTAGACACTGAAGCTTTCTTT.

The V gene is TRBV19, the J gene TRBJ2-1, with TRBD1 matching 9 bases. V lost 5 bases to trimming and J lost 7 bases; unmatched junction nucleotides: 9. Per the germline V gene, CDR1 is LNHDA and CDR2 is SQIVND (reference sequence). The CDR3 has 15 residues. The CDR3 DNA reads TGTGCCAGTAGTCGGGGACAGGGCGGGAAGAATGAGCAGTTCTTC. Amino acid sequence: CASSRGQGGKNEQFF.